Below are 21 T cell receptor beta chains sequenced from a single sample in a study of tumor-infiltrating lymphocytes in primary liver carcinoma. Constant-region priming of 500 to 550 ng total RNA yielded TCR beta cDNA. Slightly modified ARM-PCR with three nested multiplex PCR rounds yielded TCR beta libraries. In the first two PCR rounds, TRBV1-TRBV30 forward primers were paired with a C-beta reverse primer, and each round lasted roughly 10 cycles. TCRdb called the multiplex PCR reads again in MiXCR, with one record for every CDR3 protein. The repertoire includes fewer than 80,000 distinct CDR3 sequences, roughly two thirds of them detected once, and approximately 27% sits in the top ten. The tissue used was unsorted bulk material of about 19-34 mg. RNA and DNA were co-extracted from it with the AllPrep DNA/RNA mini kit. Sequencing used tumor-adjacent normal liver tissue. The source of these receptors is a man aged 35-49 years with primary liver carcinoma and hepatitis B virus infection.

As concerns this clonotype: This may stem from a read error, because a much larger clone lies one nucleotide away. V gene TRBV7-9 combines with J gene TRBJ2-1; D tentatively fits TRBD1 or TRBD2 (5 bases each). Germline V lookup: CDR1 SEHNR, CDR2 FQNEAQ (reference sequence). This CDR3 has 15 amino acids. CDR3 DNA: TGTGCCAGCAGCACCGGGACCCTGGGCTACAATGAGCAGTCCTTC. Translation gives CASSTGTLGYNEQSF.

This clonotype has ten or more counts. This sequence joins TRBV11-3 and TRBJ2-1; TRBD2 matches 7 bases. This CDR3 has 15 amino acids. Trimming took 5 bases from V and 4 from J; bases not matched to a gene: 8. The germline gives CDR1 SGHNT, CDR2 YENEEA. CDR3 DNA sequence: TGTGCCAGCAGCCGACGGGAGGTTGAGTACAATGAGCAGTTCTTC. This codes for CASSRREVEYNEQFF.

Remarks on this clonotype: It may be a read error: a sequence one base away is much more abundant. The chain carries TRBV25-1 and TRBJ2-5; D gene uncertain. The CDR3 length is 12 residues. V lost 5 bases and J lost 4, with 8 bases in between. Germline V lookup: CDR1 MGHDK, CDR2 SYGVNS. CDR3 in DNA: TGTGCCAGCAGTCTAAGCTCAGAGACCCAGTACTTC. Translating gives CASSLSSETQYF.

Worth noting for this clonotype: The junction departs from the called germline gene at one end, perhaps through a read error. This sequence joins TRBV4-1 and TRBJ2-3; 7 nucleotides agree with TRBD1. CDR3 length equals 15 residues. Per germline, CDR1 MGHRA and CDR2 YSYEKL. CDR3 coding DNA: TGCGCCAGTAGCCAAGATAAGGGGGCCACAAATACGCAGTATTTT. This codes for CASSQDKGATNTQYF.

This clonotype was found a few times. The rearrangement joins TRBV7-3 to TRBJ2-7, with 8 bases matching TRBD2. The CDR3 spans 14 residues. CDR1 and CDR2 from the germline V gene are SGHTA and FQGTGA. The V gene end was trimmed by 1 base and the J gene end by 6 bases; junction bases not matched to a gene: 5. Here the CDR3 DNA reads TGTGCCAGCAGCTTAAACCTAGCGGGCGGCGAGCAGTACTTC. It encodes CASSLNLAGGEQYF.

This clonotype was counted once. Germline and junction disagree at one end, which may indicate a read error. The chain uses TRBV6-6 and TRBJ2-1; D is perhaps TRBD2 (6 bases). Germline V lookup: CDR1 MNHNY, CDR2 SVGAGI (reference sequence). The CDR3 sequence is 14 residues long. The CDR3 region is CTSSSRTIPLGQFF. The CDR3 DNA reads as TGTACCAGCAGTTCCCGGACTATCCCCCTCGGGCAGTTCTTC.

Remarks on this clonotype: Likely a read error: the CDR3 ends without its conserved phenylalanine or tryptophan. No DNA is shown, since the ends of the CDR3 on it are uncertain; the CDR3 is the one TCRdb lists. The CDR3: CTSSHPGTGQRFI. The rearrangement uses TRBV4-1 and TRBJ2-1; the table calls TRBD2, which could not be checked here. The CDR3 comprises 13 residues, both ends counted. CDR1 and CDR2 from the germline V gene are MGHRA and YSYEKL.

Turning to this clonotype: One junction end disagrees with the germline gene, perhaps due to a read error. The chain recombines TRBV29-1 with TRBJ1-1; TRBD1 matches 7 bases. This CDR3 contains 15 residues. CDR1 is SQVTM, CDR2 ANQGSEA, per germline. This CDR3 reads CSVIGTETMGTEAFF. The CDR3, as DNA: TGTAGCGTTATCGGGACAGAAACAATGGGCACTGAAGCTTTCTTT.

The rearrangement joins TRBV11-2 to TRBJ2-2; the match to TRBD1 covers 9 bases. The CDR3 runs to 17 residues. Germline-derived CDR1 and CDR2 are SGHAT and FQNNGV. J was trimmed by 4 bases and V by 5 bases; bases with no gene match: 11. The CDR3 DNA is TGTGCCAGCAGCCTTGATCGGGACAGGGTCGGCACCGGGGAGCTGTTTTTT. Its protein product is CASSLDRDRVGTGELFF.

The genes are TRBV4-3 and TRBJ2-1, with 8 nucleotides matching TRBD1. This CDR3 has 16 residues. CDR1 LGHNA and CDR2 YSLEER come from the germline V gene. CDR3 loop: CASSQDMTGADNEQFF. DNA for the CDR3: TGCGCAAGTAGCCAAGATATGACAGGGGCCGACAATGAGCAGTTCTTC.

With regard to this clonotype: A much larger clone lies a single base off, so this may be a read error. The V gene is TRBV7-3, the J gene TRBJ2-1, with 8 bases aligning to TRBD2. The CDR3 sequence is 15 residues long. With 7 bases clipped from V and 6 bases from J, the junction kept 11 bases outside the gene matches. The germline V gene encodes CDR1 SGHTA and CDR2 FQGTGA. The CDR3: CASNPTSGGINEQFF. CDR3 in DNA: TGTGCCAGCAACCCTACTAGCGGAGGTATCAATGAGCAGTTCTTC.

The chain carries TRBV29-1 and TRBJ2-1, with a possible D match to TRBD1 (6 bases). From germline, CDR1 is SQVTM and CDR2 ANQGSEA. The CDR3 consists of 13 residues. V was cut by 4 bases and J by 5 bases, with 12 bases left in between. This chain's CDR3 is CSVAGAGDNEQFF. CDR3 bases: TGCAGCGTTGCAGGGGCTGGGGACAATGAGCAGTTCTTC.

With respect to this clonotype: With a much larger clone just one base away, this may be a read error. Here the CDR3 omits its conserved ending phenylalanine or tryptophan, so a read error is the likely source. No DNA is shown, since the ends of the CDR3 on it are uncertain; the CDR3 is the one TCRdb lists. The V call is TRBV4-1, the J call TRBJ1-2; TRBD1 is the table's D call, not checked against the DNA. 14 amino acids form the CDR3, both terminal residues included. CDR1 is MGHRA, CDR2 YSYEKL, per germline. The CDR3: CASSPQEEPGGCTL.

To note about this clonotype: A read error may account for a junction end that differs from germline. V is TRBV6-1 and J is TRBJ2-6, with TRBD1 as a possible D gene (6 bases). The CDR3 is 19 amino acids. Germline CDR1 MNHNS, CDR2 SASEGT. CDR3 nucleotides: TGTACCAGCAAGGTCTTTCAGGGCAGGGGCCGCTCTGGGGCCAACGTCCTGACTTTC. As protein: CTSKVFQGRGRSGANVLTF.

With regard to this clonotype: At one boundary the junction diverges from the germline segment, which might be a read error. The rearrangement joins TRBV11-2 to TRBJ2-7; weak D call: TRBD2 (5 bases). The germline CDR1 and CDR2 sequences are SGHAT and FQNNGV. The CDR3 spans 15 residues. CDR3 protein: CACSLESGISGQQYF. CDR3 coding DNA: TGTGCCTGCAGCTTAGAGTCCGGGATCTCTGGTCAGCAGTACTTC.

In regard to this clonotype: Mismatch with germline at one junction end may stem from a read error. This rearrangement joins TRBV5-6 to TRBJ1-2, with D possibly being TRBD1 (5 bases). The CDR3 loop spans 13 amino acids. CDR1 is SGHDT, CDR2 YYEEEE, per germline. The CDR3 reads CTSNLVGTGGYTF. CDR3 nucleotide sequence: TGTACCAGCAACTTGGTTGGAACAGGAGGCTACACCTTC.

The chain couples TRBV11-2 to TRBJ2-5; 10 nucleotides match TRBD2. CDR3 length: 16 amino acids. In germline, CDR1 is SGHAT, CDR2 FQNNGV. The trim removed 2 bases at V and 1 base at J, leaving 4 bases unmatched. The CDR3 DNA reads as TGTGCCAGCAGCTTAAATAGCGGGAGGTCCCAAGAGACCCAGTACTTC. This encodes CASSLNSGRSQETQYF. The full variable domain, completed using reference TRBV11-2 and TRBJ2-5, is EAGVAQSPRYKIIEKRQSVAFWCNPISGHATLYWYQQILGQGPKLLIQFQNNGVVDDSQLPKDRFSAERLKGVDSTLKIQPAKLEDSAVYLCASSLNSGRSQETQYFGPGTRLLVL.

As regards this clonotype: At one end, the junction sequence differs from germline, possibly due to a read error. The rearrangement links TRBV5-1 to TRBJ1-4; D gene unclear. The CDR3 extends over 15 amino acids. Germline V gene data show CDR1 as SGHRS and CDR2 as YFSETQ. CDR3 region: CASSLGADTNGKLFF. The CDR3 coding sequence is TGCGCCAGCAGCTTGGGGGCAGATACTAATGGAAAACTGTTTTTT.

The chain is built from TRBV20-1 and TRBJ1-5; D gene ambiguous. V was cut by 2 bases and J by 2 bases, with 13 bases left in between. In germline, CDR1 is DFQATT, CDR2 SNEGSKA (reference sequence). CDR3 length: 15 residues. CDR3: CSARRHPAGNQPQHF. CDR3 in DNA: TGCAGTGCTAGACGACACCCGGCGGGCAATCAGCCCCAGCATTTT.

A few counts support this clonotype. The chain employs TRBV7-6 and TRBJ2-2, with a weak D call TRBD2 (6 bases). CDR3 length: 16 amino acids. The V gene lost 5 bases and the J gene lost 3 bases, with 16 bases spanning the gap. Germline CDR1 and CDR2: SGHVS and FNYEAQ. CDR3 nucleotide sequence: TGTGCCAGCAGCAGAACCATGCCGGGGGACACCGGGGAGCTGTTTTTT. The encoded protein is CASSRTMPGDTGELFF.

J is TRBJ1-4 and V is TRBV6-1; perhaps TRBD1 as D (6 bases). The V gene's germline CDR1 is MNHNS and CDR2 SASEGT. The CDR3 contains 16 residues. With 6 bases removed from V and 13 bases from J, the gap between germline ends came to 27 bases. The CDR3: CASRLPPGHGPLGLFF. The CDR3 DNA reads TGTGCCAGCAGGTTGCCCCCGGGACATGGTCCCCTTGGACTGTTTTTT.